What follows is one T cell receptor (beta chain) and its context. Its antigen is not identified. The TCR beta CDR3 regions underwent amplification using RNA transcripts as the source. The HTBI primer set was used in a first-round RT-PCR of the TCR CDR3. Each CDR3 protein gets one entry after TCRdb re-called the multiplex PCR reads with MiXCR. The repertoire holds around 660,000 distinct CDR3 sequences, with about 45% as singletons. Investigators excluded patients with uncontrolled infection, other autoimmune disease, pregnancy or lactation. Clinicians diagnosed patients from clinical symptoms, serum thyroxine and TRAb, thyroid ultrasound and orbital computed tomography. The sample is drawn from a study of T cells in Graves' hyperthyroidism and ophthalmopathy. Whole-study results and caveats: Researchers report that a 13 V-J model separated ophthalmopathy from stable hyperthyroidism. Blood samples included most of the expanded thyroid clonotypes exceeding 0.001.

The material sequenced was peripheral blood or thyroid tissue (not recorded which). The receptor was derived from an adult man with Graves' disease, either hyperthyroidism or ophthalmopathy (not recorded which).

The CDR3 reads CSAQRGSGGLGGETQYF. Written as DNA, the CDR3 is TGCAGTGCCCAACGGGGTAGCGGGGGGTTAGGGGGAGAGACCCAGTACTTC. This chain joins TRBV20-1 and TRBJ2-5; 10 bases are shared with TRBD2. CDR1 is DFQATT and CDR2 is SNEGSKA in the germline V gene (reference sequence). The CDR3 extends over 17 amino acids. Losses at the gene ends were 6 bases for V and 4 bases for J; bases not matched to a gene: 17.